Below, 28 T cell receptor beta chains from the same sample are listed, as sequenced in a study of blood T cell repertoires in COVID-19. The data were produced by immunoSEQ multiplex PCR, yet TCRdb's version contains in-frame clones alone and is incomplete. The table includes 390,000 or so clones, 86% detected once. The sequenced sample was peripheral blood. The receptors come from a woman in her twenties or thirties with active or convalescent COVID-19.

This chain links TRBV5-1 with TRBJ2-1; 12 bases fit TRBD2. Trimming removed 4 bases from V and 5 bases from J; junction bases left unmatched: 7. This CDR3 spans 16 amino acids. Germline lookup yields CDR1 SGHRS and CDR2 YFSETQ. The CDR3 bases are TGCGCCAGCAGCGCAGGACTAGCGGGGTTCGACAATGAGCAGTTCTTC. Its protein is CASSAGLAGFDNEQFF. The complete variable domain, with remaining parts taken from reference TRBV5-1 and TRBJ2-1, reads KAGVTQTPRYLIKTRGQQVTLSCSPISGHRSVSWYQQTPGQGLQFLFEYFSETQRNKGNFPGRFSGRQFSNSRSEMNVSTLELGDSALYLCASSAGLAGFDNEQFFGPGTRLTVL.

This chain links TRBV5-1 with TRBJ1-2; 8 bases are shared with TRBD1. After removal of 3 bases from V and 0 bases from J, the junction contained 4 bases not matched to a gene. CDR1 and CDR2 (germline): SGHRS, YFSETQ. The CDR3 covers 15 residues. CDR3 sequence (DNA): TGCGCCAGCAGCTCACTGGACAGGGCTAACTATGGCTACACCTTC. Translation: CASSSLDRANYGYTF.

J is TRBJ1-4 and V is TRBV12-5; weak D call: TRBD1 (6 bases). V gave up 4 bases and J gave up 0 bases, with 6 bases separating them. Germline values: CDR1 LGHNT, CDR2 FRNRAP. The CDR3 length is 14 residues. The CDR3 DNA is TGTGCTAGTGGTTGGACAGCAACTAATGAAAAACTGTTTTTT. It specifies CASGWTATNEKLFF.

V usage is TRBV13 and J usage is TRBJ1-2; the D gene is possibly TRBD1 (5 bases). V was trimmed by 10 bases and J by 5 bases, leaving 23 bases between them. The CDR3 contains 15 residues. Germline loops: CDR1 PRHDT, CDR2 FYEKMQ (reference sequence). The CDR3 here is CATAQGQKGPYGYTF. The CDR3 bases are TGTGCCACCGCGCAAGGACAAAAAGGCCCGTATGGCTACACCTTC. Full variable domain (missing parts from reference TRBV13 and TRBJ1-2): AAGVIQSPRHLIKEKRETATLKCYPIPRHDTVYWYQQGPGQDPQFLISFYEKMQSDKGSIPDRFSAQQFSDYHSELNMSSLELGDSALYFCATAQGQKGPYGYTFGSGTRLTVV.

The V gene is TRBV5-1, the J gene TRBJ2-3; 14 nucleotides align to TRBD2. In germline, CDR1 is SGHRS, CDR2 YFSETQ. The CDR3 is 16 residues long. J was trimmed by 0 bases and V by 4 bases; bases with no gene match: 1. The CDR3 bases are TGCGCCAGCAGCGGACTAGCGGGGGGAAGCACAGATACGCAGTATTTT. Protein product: CASSGLAGGSTDTQYF.

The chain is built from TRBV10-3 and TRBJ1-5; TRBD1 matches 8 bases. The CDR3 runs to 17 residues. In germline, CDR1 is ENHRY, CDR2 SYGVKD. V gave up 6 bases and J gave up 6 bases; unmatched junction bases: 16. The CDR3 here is CAISVGAGGSKGQPQHF. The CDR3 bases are TGTGCCATCAGCGTGGGGGCAGGGGGCTCTAAGGGTCAGCCCCAGCATTTT.

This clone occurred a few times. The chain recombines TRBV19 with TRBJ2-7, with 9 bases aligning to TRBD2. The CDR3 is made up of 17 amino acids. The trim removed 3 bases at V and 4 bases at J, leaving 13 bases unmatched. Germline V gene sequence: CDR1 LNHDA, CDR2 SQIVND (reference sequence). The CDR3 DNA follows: TGTGCCAGTAGTATCACTCGATCTAGCGGGACTGATTACGAGCAGTACTTC. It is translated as CASSITRSSGTDYEQYF.

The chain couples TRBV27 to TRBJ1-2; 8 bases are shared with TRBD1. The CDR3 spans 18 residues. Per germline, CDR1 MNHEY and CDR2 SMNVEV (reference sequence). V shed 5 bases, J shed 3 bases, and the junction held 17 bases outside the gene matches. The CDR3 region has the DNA TGTGCCAGCAGTCTATTGGGGCCCGGGACAGGTATTCACTATGGCTACACCTTC. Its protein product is CASSLLGPGTGIHYGYTF.

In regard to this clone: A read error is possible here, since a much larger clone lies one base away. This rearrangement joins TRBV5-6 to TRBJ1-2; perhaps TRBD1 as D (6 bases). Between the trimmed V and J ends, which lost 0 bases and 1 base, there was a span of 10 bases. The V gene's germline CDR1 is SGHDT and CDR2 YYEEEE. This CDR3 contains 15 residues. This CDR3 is CASSLEGVSNYGYTF. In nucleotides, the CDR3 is TGTGCCAGCAGCTTGGAGGGGGTCAGTAACTATGGCTACACCTTC.

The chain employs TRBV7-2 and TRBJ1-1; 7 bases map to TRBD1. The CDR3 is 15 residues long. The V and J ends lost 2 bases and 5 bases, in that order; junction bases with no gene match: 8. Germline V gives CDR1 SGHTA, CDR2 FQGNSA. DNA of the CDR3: TGTGCCAGCAGCTTAATGGGGGGCAGGGGGACTGAAGCTTTCTTT. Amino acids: CASSLMGGRGTEAFF.

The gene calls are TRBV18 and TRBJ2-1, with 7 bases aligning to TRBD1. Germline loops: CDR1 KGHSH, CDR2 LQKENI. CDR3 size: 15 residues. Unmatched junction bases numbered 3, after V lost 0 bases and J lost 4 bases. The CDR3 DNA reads TGTGCCAGCTCACCACCCGGGACAGCTTACAATGAGCAGTTCTTC. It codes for CASSPPGTAYNEQFF.

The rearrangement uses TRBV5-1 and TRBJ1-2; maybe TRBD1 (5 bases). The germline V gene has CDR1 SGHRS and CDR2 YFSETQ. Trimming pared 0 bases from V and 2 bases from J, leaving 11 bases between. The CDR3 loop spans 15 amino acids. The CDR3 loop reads CASSLEATANYGYTF. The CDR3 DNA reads TGCGCCAGCAGCTTGGAAGCGACAGCGAACTATGGCTACACCTTC.

As DNA, the CDR3 is TGTGCCAGCAGCTTGGGACTTAATGAAAAACTGTTTTTT. Translating gives CASSLGLNEKLFF. The chain has TRBV7-8 and TRBJ1-4; TRBD1 is a possible D gene (5 bases). V lost 3 bases, J lost 4 bases, and 6 bases lay in between. Germline loops: CDR1 SGHVS, CDR2 FQNEAQ. This CDR3 region has 13 residues.

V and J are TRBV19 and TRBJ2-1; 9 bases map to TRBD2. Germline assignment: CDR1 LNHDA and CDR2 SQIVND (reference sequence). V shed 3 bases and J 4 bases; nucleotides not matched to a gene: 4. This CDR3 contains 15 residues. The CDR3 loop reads CASSMRSGRYNEQFF. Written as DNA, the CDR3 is TGTGCCAGTAGTATGCGCAGCGGGAGGTACAATGAGCAGTTCTTC. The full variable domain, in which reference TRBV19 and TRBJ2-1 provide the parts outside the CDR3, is DGGITQSPKYLFRKEGQNVTLSCEQNLNHDAMYWYRQDPGQGLRLIYYSQIVNDFQKGDIAEGYSVSREKKESFPLTVTSAQKNPTAFYLCASSMRSGRYNEQFFGPGTRLTVL.

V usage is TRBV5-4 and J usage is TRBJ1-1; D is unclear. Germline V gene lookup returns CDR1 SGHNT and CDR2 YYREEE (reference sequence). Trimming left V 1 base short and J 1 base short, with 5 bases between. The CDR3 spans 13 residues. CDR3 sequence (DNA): TGTGCCAGCAGCTTGCGAGAGAACACTGAAGCTTTCTTT. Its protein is CASSLRENTEAFF.

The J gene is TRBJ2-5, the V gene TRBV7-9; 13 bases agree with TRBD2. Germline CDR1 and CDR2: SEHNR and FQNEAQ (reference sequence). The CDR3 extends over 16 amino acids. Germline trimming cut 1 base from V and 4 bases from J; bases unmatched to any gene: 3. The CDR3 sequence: CASSLGTSGSGETQYF. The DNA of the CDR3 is TGTGCCAGCAGCTTAGGGACTAGCGGGAGTGGAGAGACCCAGTACTTC.

This chain's CDR3 is CASSAGPIGANEQFF. In DNA, the CDR3 is TGTGCCAGTAGTGCGGGCCCCATCGGAGCCAATGAGCAGTTCTTC. The chain joins TRBV19 to TRBJ2-1, with a tentative D call TRBD2 (5 bases). Germline values: CDR1 LNHDA, CDR2 SQIVND (reference sequence). The CDR3 runs 15 residues. Trimming cost V 5 bases and J 6 bases, with 17 bases left between them.

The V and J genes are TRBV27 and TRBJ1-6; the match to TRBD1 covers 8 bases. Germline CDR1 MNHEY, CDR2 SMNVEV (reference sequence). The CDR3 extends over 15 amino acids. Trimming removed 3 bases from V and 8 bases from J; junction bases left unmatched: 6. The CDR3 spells CASSLRTGFYSPLHF. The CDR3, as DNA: TGTGCCAGCAGTTTGCGGACAGGGTTTTATTCACCCCTCCACTTT.

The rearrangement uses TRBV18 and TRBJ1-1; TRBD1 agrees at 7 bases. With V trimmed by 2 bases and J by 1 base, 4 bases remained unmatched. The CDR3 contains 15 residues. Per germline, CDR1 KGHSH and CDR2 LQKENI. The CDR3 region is CASSPGQAKNTEAFF. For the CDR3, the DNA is TGTGCCAGCTCACCAGGACAGGCGAAGAACACTGAAGCTTTCTTT.

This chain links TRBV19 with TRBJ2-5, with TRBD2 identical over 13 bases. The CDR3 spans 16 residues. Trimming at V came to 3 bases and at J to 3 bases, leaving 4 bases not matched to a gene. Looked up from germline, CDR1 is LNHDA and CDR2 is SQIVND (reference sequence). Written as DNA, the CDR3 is TGTGCCAGTAGTATGTTTACTAGCGGGGGGGAAGAGACCCAGTACTTC. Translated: CASSMFTSGGEETQYF.

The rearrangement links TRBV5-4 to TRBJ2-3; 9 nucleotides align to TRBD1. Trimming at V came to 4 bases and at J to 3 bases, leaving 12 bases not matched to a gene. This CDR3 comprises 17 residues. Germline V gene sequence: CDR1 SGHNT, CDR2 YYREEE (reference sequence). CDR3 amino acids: CASSRKTQGARTDTQYF. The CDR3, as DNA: TGTGCCAGCAGCCGAAAAACACAGGGGGCGCGGACAGATACGCAGTATTTT.

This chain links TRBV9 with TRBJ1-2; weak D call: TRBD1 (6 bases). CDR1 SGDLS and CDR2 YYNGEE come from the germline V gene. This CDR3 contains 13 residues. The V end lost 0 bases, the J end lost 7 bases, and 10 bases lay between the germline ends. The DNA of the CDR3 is TGTGCCAGCAGCGTAGAGACAGGAGGTGGCTACACCTTC. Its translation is CASSVETGGGYTF.

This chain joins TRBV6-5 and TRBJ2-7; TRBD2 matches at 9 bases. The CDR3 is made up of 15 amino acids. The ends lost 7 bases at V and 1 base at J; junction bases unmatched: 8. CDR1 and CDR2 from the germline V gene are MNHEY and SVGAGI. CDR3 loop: CASNPGSGGSYEQYF. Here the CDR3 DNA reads TGTGCCAGCAACCCTGGGAGCGGGGGGTCCTACGAGCAGTACTTC.

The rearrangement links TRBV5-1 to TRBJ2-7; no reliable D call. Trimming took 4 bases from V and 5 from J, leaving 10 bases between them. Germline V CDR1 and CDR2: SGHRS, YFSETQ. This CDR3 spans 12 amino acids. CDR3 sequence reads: CASSAYSHEQYF. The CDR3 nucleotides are TGCGCCAGCAGCGCCTACAGCCACGAGCAGTACTTC.

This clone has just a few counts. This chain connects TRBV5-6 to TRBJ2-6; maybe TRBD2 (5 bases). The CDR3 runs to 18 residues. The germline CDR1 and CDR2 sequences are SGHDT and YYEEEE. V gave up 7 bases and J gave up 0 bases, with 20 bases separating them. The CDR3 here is CASGLRTFPISGANVLTF. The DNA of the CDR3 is TGTGCCAGCGGGTTAAGGACTTTCCCTATCTCTGGGGCCAACGTCCTGACTTTC.

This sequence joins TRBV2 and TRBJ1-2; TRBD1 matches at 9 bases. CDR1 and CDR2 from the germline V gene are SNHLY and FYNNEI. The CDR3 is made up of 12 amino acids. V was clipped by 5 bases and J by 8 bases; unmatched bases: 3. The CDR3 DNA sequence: TGTGCCAGCAGTCCGACAGGGGGGGGCTACACCTTC. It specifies CASSPTGGGYTF.

DNA of the CDR3: TGCGCCAGCAGCCATAGCGGGGGGGCAAATGAGCAGTTCTTC. It translates to CASSHSGGANEQFF. This chain links TRBV5-1 with TRBJ2-1; 11 positions match TRBD2. The germline gives CDR1 SGHRS, CDR2 YFSETQ. V shed 4 bases and J 7 bases; nucleotides not matched to a gene: 4. The CDR3 has 14 amino acids.

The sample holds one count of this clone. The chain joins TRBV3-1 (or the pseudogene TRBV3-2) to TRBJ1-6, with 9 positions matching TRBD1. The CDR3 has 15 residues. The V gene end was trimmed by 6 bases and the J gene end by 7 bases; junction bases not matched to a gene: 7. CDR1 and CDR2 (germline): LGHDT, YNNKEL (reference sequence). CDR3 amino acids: CASRLGQGTNSPLHF. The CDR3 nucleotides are TGTGCCAGCAGGCTTGGACAGGGGACAAATTCACCCCTCCACTTT.